This TCR beta chain was profiled in a study of T cells after somatic rescue of genetic block. Generated by immunoSEQ multiplex PCR, the TCRdb table keeps only in-frame clones and is missing some. The sample consists of over 95,000 clones, 75% to 95% of them appearing once. The sequence derives from a woman aged 18-29 years. Sequencing used peripheral blood mononuclear cells (PBMCs).

In nucleotides, the CDR3 is TGTGCCAGCTCAGCACAGAGCTATAATTCACCCCTCCACTTT. This translates into CASSAQSYNSPLHF. The rearrangement joins TRBV18 to TRBJ1-6; D gene unclear. Trimming took off 5 bases at V and 3 bases at J, with 8 bases between the two ends. There are 14 residues in the CDR3. Per the germline V gene, CDR1 is KGHSH and CDR2 is LQKENI.